This TCR beta chain originates from a study of beta chain features in type 1 diabetes. A word on this clone: What it binds is not known.

The authors reverse transcribed all of the isolated RNA, so sequencing captured expressed TCRB transcripts. Clones were read by immunoSEQ multiplex PCR, and TCRdb kept only the in-frame ones, dropping some. This table has about 270,000 clones, 14% appearing once. The CDR3 contains 14 residues. The germline V gene encodes CDR1 MDHEN and CDR2 SYDVKM. The V and J ends lost 6 bases and 2 bases, in that order; junction bases with no gene match: 5. Study conclusions and caveats: There was a moderate but significant shortening of TCRB CDR3s in all four CD4+ subsets of Type 1 diabetes patients.

Specimen: naive CD4+ T cells from blood. The chain employs TRBV28 and TRBJ1-1; 8 nucleotides agree with TRBD1. The origin of this receptor is a man aged 25 to 45 with type 1 diabetes. The CDR3 sequence is CASSLTGGNTEAFF. As DNA, the CDR3 is TGTGCCAGCAGCCTAACAGGGGGTAACACTGAAGCTTTCTTT.